The 25 T cell receptor beta chains listed next were all sequenced from one sample in a study of radiotherapy plus CTLA-4 blockade in lung cancer. Profiled with immunoSEQ multiplex PCR; TCRdb holds only in-frame clones, not every one. The table records 35,000 to 40,000 clones, 70% to 90% of them present only once. Specimen: peripheral blood, collected from a patient treated with radiotherapy plus ipilimumab. The receptor set was obtained from a human donor with non-small cell lung cancer whose response to radiotherapy plus ipilimumab could not be evaluated.

The chain has TRBV4-1 and TRBJ1-1, with a tentative D call TRBD1 (6 bases). Germline-derived CDR1 and CDR2 are MGHRA and YSYEKL. This CDR3 has 14 amino acids. V was cut by 4 bases and J by 0 bases, with 9 bases left in between. The CDR3 sequence: CASSPGQLNTEAFF. The CDR3 region has the DNA TGCGCCAGCAGCCCCGGACAGCTGAACACTGAAGCTTTCTTT.

J is TRBJ2-7 and V is TRBV6-1; 11 nucleotides line up with TRBD2. CDR1 is MNHNS, CDR2 SASEGT, per germline. The CDR3 has 14 residues. The ends lost 5 bases at V and 7 bases at J; junction bases unmatched: 7. DNA for the CDR3: TGTGCCAGCAGTCCAGGGACTAGCGGCGGGGAGCAGTACTTC. It codes for CASSPGTSGGEQYF.

The chain employs TRBV5-1 and TRBJ2-5; 10 positions agree with TRBD2. CDR1 SGHRS and CDR2 YFSETQ come from the germline V gene. The CDR3 length is 15 residues. V gave up 1 base and J gave up 1 base; unmatched junction bases: 1. CDR3 protein: CASSLSGRAQETQYF. The CDR3, as DNA: TGCGCCAGCAGCTTGAGCGGGAGGGCCCAAGAGACCCAGTACTTC.

The genes are TRBV10-3 and TRBJ1-5; D unresolved. The length of the CDR3 is 13 residues. Trimming shortened V by 3 bases and J by 6 bases, and 9 bases separated the two germline ends. Germline loops: CDR1 ENHRY, CDR2 SYGVKD. CDR3 nucleotide sequence: TGTGCCATCAGTGAAGACTCCTCTCAGCCCCAGCATTTT. It specifies CAISEDSSQPQHF.

This sequence joins TRBV21-1 and TRBJ1-2. TRBV21-1 is a pseudogene segment. The CDR3 totals 15 residues. The CDR3 sequence: CASSKEGGVPFGYTF. The DNA of the CDR3 is TGTGCCAGCAGCAAAGAGGGAGGGGTTCCGTTTGGCTACACCTTC.

The rearrangement uses TRBV5-1 and TRBJ2-7; maybe TRBD1 (5 bases). This CDR3 spans 16 amino acids. The V and J ends lost 0 bases and 5 bases respectively, with 18 bases between them. Germline CDR1 SGHRS, CDR2 YFSETQ. CDR3 nucleotide sequence: TGCGCCAGCAGCTTGGGTCTGTCAGGGTCGTTGGACGAGCAGTACTTC. It yields the protein CASSLGLSGSLDEQYF. The full variable domain, with the rest looked up from reference TRBV5-1 and TRBJ2-7, is KAGVTQTPRYLIKTRGQQVTLSCSPISGHRSVSWYQQTPGQGLQFLFEYFSETQRNKGNFPGRFSGRQFSNSRSEMNVSTLELGDSALYLCASSLGLSGSLDEQYFGPGTRLTVT.

The gene calls are TRBV7-2 and TRBJ1-4; possible D gene TRBD1, 5 bases. The ends were cut back, 7 bases at V and 6 bases at J, with 12 bases in the middle. From germline, CDR1 is SGHTA and CDR2 FQGNSA. The length of the CDR3 is 13 residues. The CDR3 DNA follows: TGTGCCAGCAAGGGGTATTTGGATGAAAAACTGTTTTTT. Translated: CASKGYLDEKLFF. The variable domain in full, with the rest retrieved from reference TRBV7-2 and TRBJ1-4, is GAGVSQSPSNKVTEKGKDVELRCDPISGHTALYWYRQSLGQGLEFLIYFQGNSAPDKSGLPSDRFSAERTGGSVSTLTIQRTQQEDSAVYLCASKGYLDEKLFFGSGTQLSVL.

The CDR3 coding sequence is TGCGCCAGCAGCCTCACTCCAAGGGGCGGGAACACCGGGGAGCTGTTTTTT. Its protein is CASSLTPRGGNTGELFF. V and J are TRBV4-1 and TRBJ2-2; D possibly corresponds to TRBD1 (5 bases). Germline CDR1 MGHRA, CDR2 YSYEKL. This CDR3 comprises 17 residues. Trimming pared 4 bases from V and 1 base from J, leaving 16 bases between.

V and J are TRBV10-2 and TRBJ1-4; D is ambiguous. The V gene's germline CDR1 is WSHSY and CDR2 SAAADI. The V and J ends lost 5 bases and 8 bases respectively, with 21 bases between them. This CDR3 contains 16 residues. In nucleotides, the CDR3 is TGCGCCAGCAGTTCCTCTGACACCACCCTTGGGGAAAAACTGTTTTTT. It specifies CASSSSDTTLGEKLFF.

The chain joins TRBV19 to TRBJ2-5; no definite D call. The CDR3 is 15 residues long. V was trimmed by 1 base and J by 4 bases, leaving 13 bases between them. Germline CDR1 reads LNHDA; CDR2 reads SQIVND (reference sequence). In DNA form, the CDR3 reads TGTGCCAGTAGTATAGGGTCTTTTAGAACAGAGACCCAGTACTTC. It codes for CASSIGSFRTETQYF.

The rearrangement uses TRBV11-1 and TRBJ2-7, with TRBD1 identical over 8 bases. This CDR3 has 14 amino acids. After removal of 8 bases from V and 3 bases from J, the junction contained 9 bases not matched to a gene. Germline values: CDR1 SGHAT, CDR2 FQDESV (reference sequence). CDR3 protein: CASSDRGLVYEQYF. Here the CDR3 DNA reads TGTGCCAGCTCCGACAGGGGTTTGGTCTACGAGCAGTACTTC.

V is TRBV7-9 and J is TRBJ2-2; the match to TRBD1 covers 8 bases. CDR1 is SEHNR, CDR2 FQNEAQ, per germline (reference sequence). The CDR3 extends over 15 amino acids. J was trimmed by 1 base and V by 6 bases; bases with no gene match: 4. The CDR3 bases are TGTGCCAGCAGGACCGGGACAGGGAACACCGGGGAGCTGTTTTTT. Protein sequence: CASRTGTGNTGELFF.

In its sample, this clone was seen once. V gene TRBV6-4 combines with J gene TRBJ1-1; TRBD1 matches at 7 bases. Looked up from germline, CDR1 is MRHNA and CDR2 is SNTAGT. V lost 4 bases and J lost 1; bases outside the gene matches: 9. This CDR3 contains 16 residues. CDR3 in amino acids: CASSASTGRSNTEAFF. The CDR3 region has the DNA TGTGCCAGCAGTGCTTCGACAGGGAGGTCGAACACTGAAGCTTTCTTT.

The rearrangement uses TRBV7-2 and TRBJ1-6; weak D call: TRBD1 (5 bases). The V gene lost 2 bases and the J gene lost 12 bases, with 14 bases spanning the gap. The CDR3 runs to 14 residues. The germline V gene encodes CDR1 SGHTA and CDR2 FQGNSA. The CDR3, as DNA: TGTGCCAGCAGCTTATCAGGCACTCAGGGACCCCTCCACTTT. It is translated as CASSLSGTQGPLHF.

This chain links TRBV28 with TRBJ2-1; D is perhaps TRBD2 (7 bases). CDR1 MDHEN and CDR2 SYDVKM come from the germline V gene. CDR3 length equals 12 residues. V was trimmed by 1 base and J by 14 bases, leaving 12 bases between them. This CDR3 reads CASSLSGGAKFF. The CDR3 nucleotides are TGTGCCAGCAGTTTATCGGGGGGCGCTAAGTTCTTC. The full variable domain, completed using reference TRBV28 and TRBJ2-1, is DVKVTQSSRYLVKRTGEKVFLECVQDMDHENMFWYRQDPGLGLRLIYFSYDVKMKEKGDIPEGYSVSREKKERFSLILESASTNQTSMYLCASSLSGGAKFFGPGTRLTVL.

V is TRBV5-1 and J is TRBJ1-3; 7 nucleotides agree with TRBD1. In germline, CDR1 is SGHRS, CDR2 YFSETQ. V lost 4 bases, J lost 1 base, and 8 bases stayed unmatched. CDR3 length: 16 residues. CDR3 amino acids: CASSEGTVRSGNTIYF. In nucleotides, the CDR3 is TGCGCCAGCAGCGAGGGGACAGTTAGGTCTGGAAACACCATATATTTT.

The chain has TRBV29-1 and TRBJ1-5; D remains unclear. Trimming pared 4 bases from V and 5 bases from J, leaving 12 bases between. There are 13 residues in the CDR3. The germline CDR1 and CDR2 sequences are SQVTM and ANQGSEA. The CDR3 loop is CSVGGGRDQPQHF. For the CDR3, the DNA is TGCAGCGTTGGGGGAGGCAGAGATCAGCCCCAGCATTTT.

This rearrangement joins TRBV7-6 to TRBJ1-2, with D unresolved. The V and J ends lost 3 bases and 4 bases respectively, with 9 bases between them. Germline V lookup: CDR1 SGHVS, CDR2 FNYEAQ. This CDR3 is built from 13 residues. This chain's CDR3 is CASSFGEGYGYTF. The CDR3 DNA is TGTGCCAGCAGCTTCGGGGAGGGCTATGGCTACACCTTC.

The rearrangement joins TRBV23-1 to TRBJ1-1; 9 bases fit TRBD1. TRBV23-1 carries the ORF label, with uncertain function. The CDR3 loop spans 18 amino acids. V shed 6 bases, J shed 1 base, and the junction held 15 bases outside the gene matches. CDR3 in DNA: TGCGCCAGCAGCGCCCTGACAGGGGGTAACAATCGGAACACTGAAGCTTTCTTT. Its translation: CASSALTGGNNRNTEAFF.

V gene TRBV18 combines with J gene TRBJ2-7; D remains ambiguous. This CDR3 is 12 amino acids long. Germline loops: CDR1 KGHSH, CDR2 LQKENI. Trimming took 6 bases from V and 2 from J, leaving 8 bases between them. The CDR3 sequence is CASSRSTYEQYF. CDR3 nucleotide sequence: TGTGCCAGCTCGCGATCCACCTACGAGCAGTACTTC.

The chain uses TRBV2 and TRBJ2-7, with a weak D call TRBD2 (5 bases). The ends were cut back, 7 bases at V and 0 bases at J, with 10 bases in the middle. The CDR3 runs to 13 residues. The germline V gene encodes CDR1 SNHLY and CDR2 FYNNEI. The chain's CDR3 is CASTRGYSYEQYF. The CDR3 nucleotides are TGTGCCAGCACGAGAGGGTACTCCTACGAGCAGTACTTC.

The chain is built from TRBV18 and TRBJ2-2, with D uncertain. V lost 3 bases, J lost 3 bases, and 5 bases lay in between. The CDR3 sequence is 13 residues long. The germline V gene encodes CDR1 KGHSH and CDR2 LQKENI. The DNA of the CDR3 is TGTGCCAGCTCACCCGACTACACCGGGGAGCTGTTTTTT. It codes for CASSPDYTGELFF.

The chain uses TRBV9 and TRBJ2-7; D uncertain. The CDR3 extends over 15 amino acids. V lost 0 bases, J lost 4 bases, and 14 bases lay in between. The germline CDR1 and CDR2 sequences are SGDLS and YYNGEE. For the CDR3, the DNA is TGTGCCAGCAGCGTAGGCCTCTCGAAGCCTTACGAGCAGTACTTC. Translation gives CASSVGLSKPYEQYF.

Worth noting for this clone: The sample contains more than one DNA sequence encoding this CDR3. This rearrangement joins TRBV21-1 to TRBJ1-2; the DNA was not compared with TRBD1, the D call given in the table. TRBV21-1 is tagged as a pseudogene. The CDR3 is made up of 11 amino acids. The DNA for the CDR3 is TGCGCCAGCAACAGGGACTATGGCTACACCTTC. Translation gives CASNRDYGYTF.

This clone is a singleton in its sample. The chain joins TRBV28 to TRBJ2-7; D not resolved. The V end lost 8 bases, the J end lost 7 bases, and 9 bases lay between the germline ends. The CDR3 length is 10 residues. Per the germline V gene, CDR1 is MDHEN and CDR2 is SYDVKM. This chain's CDR3 is CASGPSEQYF. The CDR3 coding sequence is TGTGCCAGCGGTCCGAGTGAGCAGTACTTC.